One sample yielded the 30 T cell receptor beta chains listed below, sequenced in a study of human T cells and chemical hapten exposure. Regarding time point: patch test 3, about 24 weeks after DPC sensitization. This sample's treatment: therapeutic diphenylcyclopropenone sensitization with weekly scalp DPC. TCRdb re-derived calls from the RACE reads in MiXCR, one entry per CDR3 protein. The table records 150,000 to 200,000 distinct CDR3 sequences, roughly a quarter of them present only once. Material: whole blood, obtained in connection with sensitization to the hapten diphenylcyclopropenone (DPC). The receptors come from a woman younger than 30 with alopecia areata. Some clones in this sample may be carry-over from other donors' samples.

This rearrangement joins TRBV20-1 to TRBJ2-7, with D maybe TRBD2 (6 bases). CDR3 size: 13 residues. The V gene's germline CDR1 is DFQATT and CDR2 SNEGSKA (reference sequence). Trimming left V 5 bases short and J 7 bases short, with 18 bases between. CDR3 nucleotide sequence: TGCAGTGCTCCAGATCAGGGTGCGGGGGAGCAGTACTTC. Its translation: CSAPDQGAGEQYF.

The chain couples TRBV4-3 to TRBJ1-1; tentative D call: TRBD1 (6 bases). Per germline, CDR1 LGHNA and CDR2 YSLEER. The CDR3 is 15 amino acids. V was shortened by 0 bases and J by 5 bases, with 13 bases between the two germline ends. CDR3 DNA: TGCGCCAGCAGCCAAGAGGGGGGCCTAAGGACTGAAGCTTTCTTT. Protein product: CASSQEGGLRTEAFF.

V gene TRBV9 combines with J gene TRBJ2-2, with 8 bases matching TRBD1. CDR1 and CDR2 (germline): SGDLS, YYNGEE. This CDR3 has 15 amino acids. V shed 5 bases, J shed 2 bases, and the junction held 5 bases outside the gene matches. This chain's CDR3 is CASRTGTGNTGELFF. The DNA for the CDR3 is TGTGCCAGCAGGACCGGGACAGGAAACACCGGGGAGCTGTTTTTT.

The rearrangement joins TRBV5-6 to TRBJ1-1, with 9 bases fitting TRBD1. After removal of 3 bases from V and 9 bases from J, the junction contained 6 bases not matched to a gene. Germline loops: CDR1 SGHDT, CDR2 YYEEEE. CDR3 length: 13 residues. The CDR3 DNA reads as TGTGCCAGCAGCTCGGGACAGGGAGTAAAAGCTTTCTTT. As protein: CASSSGQGVKAFF.

This clonotype turned up a few times. DNA of the CDR3: TGTGCCAGCAGCTTAGTTAGCAATGAGCAGTTCTTC. Its translation: CASSLVSNEQFF. This chain joins TRBV7-9 and TRBJ2-1; the D is unclear. The germline V and J ends were trimmed by 1 base and 6 bases, with 4 bases remaining between them. The CDR3 has 12 residues. Germline V gives CDR1 SEHNR, CDR2 FQNEAQ (reference sequence).

This clonotype was observed once. This sequence joins TRBV27 and TRBJ2-7; the match to TRBD2 covers 7 bases. The CDR3 sequence is 16 residues long. With 4 bases clipped from V and 1 base from J, the junction kept 10 bases outside the gene matches. Per the germline V gene, CDR1 is MNHEY and CDR2 is SMNVEV (reference sequence). The CDR3 sequence: CASSSYGLGTSYEQYF. The CDR3 DNA reads as TGTGCCAGCAGTTCTTATGGACTAGGGACTTCCTACGAGCAGTACTTC.

This sequence joins TRBV27 and TRBJ1-2, with 11 bases fitting TRBD1. CDR1 and CDR2 from the germline V gene are MNHEY and SMNVEV (reference sequence). With 3 bases clipped from V and 0 bases from J, the junction kept 12 bases outside the gene matches. The CDR3 consists of 19 residues. The CDR3 loop is CASSFKARDRGTSNYGYTF. Written as DNA, the CDR3 is TGTGCCAGCAGTTTCAAGGCCCGGGACAGGGGGACCTCTAACTATGGCTACACCTTC.

V is TRBV5-6 and J is TRBJ1-2; possibly TRBD1 for D (5 bases). The CDR3 contains 13 residues. V dropped 3 bases and J dropped 7 bases, with 13 bases sitting between them. Germline V gene sequence: CDR1 SGHDT, CDR2 YYEEEE. CDR3 protein: CASSYDSLGGYTF. CDR3 sequence (DNA): TGTGCCAGCAGCTACGACAGTCTTGGTGGCTACACCTTC. Filled out from reference TRBV5-6 and TRBJ1-2, the complete variable domain reads DAGVTQSPTHLIKTRGQQVTLRCSPKSGHDTVSWYQQALGQGPQFIFQYYEEEERQRGNFPDRFSGHQFPNYSSELNVNALLLGDSALYLCASSYDSLGGYTFGSGTRLTVV.

Here the CDR3 reads CASSQTVLFNYGYTF. The CDR3 nucleotides are TGCGCCAGCAGCCAGACGGTCCTCTTTAACTATGGCTACACCTTC. This chain connects TRBV4-1 to TRBJ1-2; D is ambiguous. Germline V gene sequence: CDR1 MGHRA, CDR2 YSYEKL. The CDR3 runs 15 residues. The V and J ends lost 3 bases and 1 base respectively, with 12 bases between them.

This clonotype has more than one count but fewer than ten. The J gene is TRBJ2-3, the V gene TRBV3-1; no reliable D call. The length of the CDR3 is 12 residues. The ends were cut back, 3 bases at V and 2 bases at J, with 3 bases in the middle. The V gene's germline CDR1 is LGHDT and CDR2 YNNKEL (reference sequence). CDR3 sequence: CASSQYTDTQYF. CDR3 in DNA: TGTGCCAGCAGCCAGTACACAGATACGCAGTATTTT.

The chain links TRBV18 to TRBJ1-3, with 7 bases that match TRBD1. Germline-derived CDR1 and CDR2 are KGHSH and LQKENI. V dropped 3 bases and J dropped 3; count of bases not matched to a gene: 11. CDR3 length equals 17 residues. Here the CDR3 DNA reads TGTGCCAGCTCACCGAGGGCTCCACAGGGGAATGGAAACACCATATATTTT. It encodes CASSPRAPQGNGNTIYF.

V and J are TRBV6-2 or TRBV6-3 and TRBJ2-3; 7 nucleotides agree with TRBD1. Per germline, CDR1 MNHEY and CDR2 SVGEGT. This CDR3 is 14 amino acids long. V gave up 6 bases and J gave up 3 bases; unmatched junction bases: 6. The CDR3 here is CASRQRQGTDTQYF. DNA for the CDR3: TGTGCCAGCAGGCAGAGACAGGGAACAGATACGCAGTATTTT.

The CDR3 is CASSQTSGDTGELFF. CDR3 nucleotides: TGTGCCAGCAGCCAAACTAGCGGGGACACCGGGGAGCTGTTTTTT. The chain is built from TRBV9 and TRBJ2-2; TRBD2 aligns across 10 bases. This CDR3 contains 15 residues. J gave up 3 bases and V 4 bases, and 3 bases lay outside the gene matches. Germline CDR1 and CDR2: SGDLS and YYNGEE.

This clonotype was seen more than once but under ten times. The V gene is TRBV28, the J gene TRBJ2-5; 7 nucleotides match TRBD2. In germline, CDR1 is MDHEN, CDR2 SYDVKM. J gave up 4 bases and V 3 bases, and 11 bases lay outside the gene matches. The CDR3 totals 16 residues. The CDR3 region is CASSFGGSRGRETQYF. The CDR3 nucleotides read TGTGCCAGCAGTTTCGGCGGGAGTAGAGGCCGAGAGACCCAGTACTTC. Together with reference TRBV28 and TRBJ2-5, the CDR3 gives the full variable domain: DVKVTQSSRYLVKRTGEKVFLECVQDMDHENMFWYRQDPGLGLRLIYFSYDVKMKEKGDIPEGYSVSREKKERFSLILESASTNQTSMYLCASSFGGSRGRETQYFGPGTRLLVL.

This clonotype was seen a few times. The V and J genes are TRBV7-3 and TRBJ1-1, with unresolved D. V shed 0 bases and J shed 5 bases, with 7 bases lying between them. The CDR3 is made up of 13 amino acids. Germline-derived CDR1 and CDR2 are SGHTA and FQGTGA. CDR3 coding DNA: TGTGCCAGCAGCTTAACTCCCAAAACTGAAGCTTTCTTT. Translating it yields CASSLTPKTEAFF.

The chain is built from TRBV7-3 and TRBJ2-7; 8 bases are a match to TRBD2. The J segment lost 6 bases and the V segment lost 8 bases, leaving 12 bases of the junction unmatched. The germline V gene has CDR1 SGHTA and CDR2 FQGTGA. This CDR3 region has 14 residues. The CDR3 is CASCSFPGGAEQYF. The CDR3 DNA sequence: TGTGCCAGCTGCTCTTTCCCCGGGGGGGCCGAGCAGTACTTC. Full variable domain (rest looked up from reference TRBV7-3 and TRBJ2-7): GAGVSQTPSNKVTEKGKYVELRCDPISGHTALYWYRQSLGQGPEFLIYFQGTGAADDSGLPNDRFFAVRPEGSVSTLKIQRTERGDSAVYLCASCSFPGGAEQYFGPGTRLTVT.

The chain carries TRBV10-3 and TRBJ1-1, with 10 bases that match TRBD1. CDR1 is ENHRY and CDR2 is SYGVKD in the germline V gene. This CDR3 spans 17 amino acids. J gave up 4 bases and V 6 bases, and 14 bases lay outside the gene matches. CDR3 DNA: TGTGCCATCAGCCCAGGACAGGGGGGCCGCCGGGGCACTGAAGCTTTCTTT. It yields the protein CAISPGQGGRRGTEAFF.

The V gene is TRBV25-1, the J gene TRBJ2-5; D unclear. Germline CDR1 MGHDK, CDR2 SYGVNS. The CDR3 is 12 residues long. V lost 2 bases to trimming and J lost 5 bases, with 6 bases between them. CDR3: CASSEDSETQYF. For the CDR3, the DNA is TGTGCCAGCAGTGAAGATTCGGAGACCCAGTACTTC.

The rearrangement links TRBV5-4 to TRBJ1-1; 7 positions agree with TRBD1. The length of the CDR3 is 11 residues. V was clipped by 4 bases and J by 8 bases; unmatched bases: 2. CDR1 is SGHNT and CDR2 is YYREEE in the germline V gene (reference sequence). CDR3 protein: CASSARGEAFF. CDR3 DNA sequence: TGTGCCAGCAGCGCCAGGGGGGAAGCTTTCTTT.

This clonotype occurred many times. The DNA for the CDR3 is TGTGCCAGCAGGCTCCAAGAGACCCAGTACTTC. Translation: CASRLQETQYF. V is TRBV7-9 and J is TRBJ2-5; D not certain. The CDR3 extends over 11 amino acids. Germline V gene sequence: CDR1 SEHNR, CDR2 FQNEAQ (reference sequence). V lost 6 bases and J 1 base, leaving 3 bases between the germline ends.

This clonotype has at least ten counts. The rearrangement uses TRBV4-2 and TRBJ2-3; 10 bases line up with TRBD2. This CDR3 has 16 residues. The trim removed 1 base at V and 5 bases at J, leaving 6 bases unmatched. CDR1 LGHNA and CDR2 YNFKEQ come from the germline V gene. In DNA form, the CDR3 reads TGTGCCAGCAGCCAAGTAGCGGGGGGTCGCGGAGATACGCAGTATTTT. It codes for CASSQVAGGRGDTQYF.

This chain joins TRBV6-6 and TRBJ2-5; TRBD1 aligns across 7 bases. Per germline, CDR1 MNHNY and CDR2 SVGAGI (reference sequence). The V and J ends lost 6 bases and 5 bases, in that order; junction bases with no gene match: 6. The length of the CDR3 is 13 residues. The CDR3 DNA reads TGTGCCAGCAGACAGGGGTACGAGGAGACCCAGTACTTC. It specifies CASRQGYEETQYF.

This clonotype was detected a few times. The genes are TRBV2 and TRBJ2-7; weak D call: TRBD1 (6 bases). Germline V gene lookup returns CDR1 SNHLY and CDR2 FYNNEI. V was trimmed by 7 bases and J by 3 bases, leaving 16 bases between them. This CDR3 comprises 14 residues. In nucleotides, the CDR3 is TGTGCCAGCACTTTAACCGGGACATTCTACGAGCAGTACTTC. Residues: CASTLTGTFYEQYF.

A few counts support this clonotype. In DNA, the CDR3 is TGTGCCAGCGGAAAGGGCTCCTCTCAGCCCCAGCATTTT. This translates into CASGKGSSQPQHF. The chain couples TRBV7-9 to TRBJ1-5; no clear D. CDR1 SEHNR and CDR2 FQNEAQ come from the germline V gene (reference sequence). The CDR3 loop spans 13 amino acids. V dropped 8 bases and J dropped 6 bases, with 14 bases sitting between them.

The chain combines TRBV29-1 with TRBJ2-2, with TRBD2 as a possible D gene (5 bases). This CDR3 region has 13 residues. V was shortened by 6 bases and J by 4 bases, with 12 bases between the two germline ends. CDR1 SQVTM and CDR2 ANQGSEA come from the germline V gene. Here the CDR3 reads CSVLEGGTGELFF. The CDR3 DNA follows: TGCAGCGTCCTCGAGGGCGGCACCGGGGAGCTGTTTTTT.

CDR3 loop: CASSVAPSDGGNYGYTF. The CDR3 DNA reads TGTGCCAGCAGCGTAGCACCCAGTGACGGGGGAAACTATGGCTACACCTTC. V and J are TRBV9 and TRBJ1-2; perhaps TRBD1 as D (5 bases). This CDR3 has 17 residues. V lost 0 bases and J 2 bases, leaving 17 bases between the germline ends. CDR1 SGDLS and CDR2 YYNGEE come from the germline V gene.

This sequence joins TRBV12-3 or TRBV12-4 and TRBJ1-5; TRBD1 agrees at 8 bases. J lost 6 bases, V lost 6 bases, and 10 bases had no gene match. The CDR3 contains 15 residues. CDR3 in DNA: TGTGCCAGCAGCCTCTCCGGGACAGGTGGTCAGCCCCAGCATTTT. This sequence encodes CASSLSGTGGQPQHF.

The gene calls are TRBV6-1 and TRBJ1-4, with D unresolved. V was pared by 6 bases and J by 6 bases, with 14 bases between. This CDR3 is built from 14 residues. CDR1 is MNHNS, CDR2 SASEGT, per germline. CDR3 region: CASSPTPDYEKLFF. CDR3 bases: TGTGCCAGCAGCCCAACCCCGGACTATGAAAAACTGTTTTTT.

A note on this clonotype: One junction end disagrees with the germline gene, perhaps due to a read error. The rearrangement uses TRBV4-2 and TRBJ2-1; 10 nucleotides line up with TRBD2. CDR1 and CDR2 from the germline V gene are LGHNA and YNFKEQ. The CDR3 runs 17 residues. The CDR3: CTSSQTGLAGATDEQFF. The CDR3 region has the DNA TGTACCAGCAGCCAAACTGGGCTAGCGGGAGCGACGGATGAGCAGTTCTTC.

J is TRBJ2-3 and V is TRBV4-3, with 11 bases fitting TRBD2. The CDR3 loop spans 15 amino acids. V gave up 4 bases and J gave up 6 bases; unmatched junction bases: 6. Per germline, CDR1 LGHNA and CDR2 YSLEER. CDR3 DNA sequence: TGCGCCAGCAGCCGACTAGCGGGAAATATGGATACGCAGTATTTT. Protein product: CASSRLAGNMDTQYF.